This T cell receptor beta chain derives from a study of T cells in Graves' hyperthyroidism and ophthalmopathy (dated by TCRdb to 2018 to 2020). Context from the whole study: Peripheral blood was collected at initial diagnosis, before any treatment. The 75 to 100 discovery patients were randomly divided into training and test sets at a 7:3 ratio. To identify distinguishing TCR V-J signatures, a discovery cohort of 90 to 100 patients was used, comprising 40 to 45 with Graves' ophthalmopathy and under 60 with stable Graves' hyperthyroidism. After blood sampling, hyperthyroidism patients were treated with methimazole at a starting dose of 30 mg daily, and ophthalmopathy patients were treated with high-dose intravenous methylprednisolone. TCR Vbeta CDR3 sequencing of some 140 peripheral blood samples (43 ophthalmopathy, 75 to 85 hyperthyroidism and some 17 progressor patients) is reported in the paper. Whether ophthalmopathy could be predicted prospectively was tested in an independent validation cohort made up of roughly 19 hyperthyroidism patients plus 17 patients who later progressed to ophthalmopathy. The study also compared thyroid tissue and blood T-cell repertoires from five or six Graves' hyperthyroidism patients. What the research found in general, with its limitations: No statistical method was used to set the sample size in advance, and investigators knew the group allocation. In validation, the model predicted progression to ophthalmopathy with 65% to 71% sensitivity and 72.22% specificity, a median of roughly seven months before onset. Most expanded thyroid clonotypes (frequency above 0.001) were also detected in blood, suggesting blood repertoires may reflect thyroid immune responses. Ophthalmopathy was separated from stable hyperthyroidism by a 13 V-J signature model, with around 90% sensitivity and 81% to 82% specificity obtained in cross-validation and 80%/75% obtained in testing.

On this clonotype: The antigen it recognizes is unknown. Base quality data are lacking; no much larger clone is found one base away.

Germline trimming: 3 bases from V, 9 bases from J; junction bases outside gene matches: 8. CDR1 and CDR2 are drawn from the germline V gene: SGDLS, YYNGEE. The CDR3 runs 14 amino acids, cysteine and phenylalanine included. Only the CDR3 part of the read is kept: 42 bases, read in frame from the first base. The TCR beta CDR3 regions were amplified from RNA transcripts. The first round of RT-PCR for the TCR CDR3 was performed with the HTBI primer set and the Qiagen OneStep RT-PCR kit. Libraries were constructed in a second round of multiplex PCR, after which size selection and purification were carried out. Sequencing of the libraries was done on an Illumina HiSeq2000 using paired-end 100 bp reads. From the authors' description of their analysis: Raw data were processed with SOAPnuke, discarding reads with adapters, uncalled bases, mean Phred below 15, or no exact constant-primer or identifier match. High-quality paired reads were merged with COPE v1.2.5, and unique nucleotide sequences were defined as clonotypes. MiTCR v1.1 was used to align clonotypes to the IMGT TRBV, TRBD and TRBJ reference segments. Only V-J combinations with frequency above 0.0001, covering about 99% of repertoires, were analysed. A TCS score was defined as the ratio of F50 (clonal expansion) to E x V (chaos), with BLOSUM62-based TCRdist applied between CDR3 peptides within each V-J. Welch's t-statistics and random forest reduced 514 V-J features to 13, which were used in a naive Bayes classifier (R e1071). The similarity between thyroid and blood repertoires was quantified using the Morisita-Horn index. TCRdb reprocessed the public reads (quality trimming at Q25 with fastp, clone calling with MiXCR) and kept in-frame beta chains. Rows merge per CDR3 protein into single entries with the most common DNA and genes. Here the V and J calls rest on TCRdb's processing, not on the authors' analysis. The sample records 50,000 to 75,000 distinct CDR3 sequences, around 48% of which are singletons. Of the sample, approximately 13% is held by the ten largest clones.

Ophthalmopathy patients had moderately to severely active disease, Clinical Activity Score of at least 3, NOSPECS grade of at least 4, and duration under 3 months. Patients with uncontrolled infections, other autoimmune diseases, pregnancy or lactation were excluded. Diagnoses were based on clinical symptoms, serum thyroxine and TRAb, thyroid ultrasound and orbital computed tomography. Ficoll-Paque density gradient centrifugation was used to isolate PBMCs from around 10 ml of fresh peripheral blood. Total RNA was extracted with Trizol reagent, and quality was checked on an Agilent 2100 Bioanalyzer.

Source material: blood. This TCR derives from a woman in her 30s with Graves' ophthalmopathy. The V and J genes are TRBV9 and TRBJ2-7, and 11 junctional nucleotides match TRBD2. CDR3 reads: CASSGTSGSHGQYF. The DNA sequence follows: TGTGCCAGCAGCGGAACTAGCGGGAGCCACGGGCAGTACTTC.